One and the same sample provided the 2 T cell receptor beta chains below, sequenced in a study of T cells in tumors after PD-1 blockade. Only in-frame clones appear in the TCRdb table, and some are missing; sequencing was by immunoSEQ multiplex PCR. There are more than 4,000 clones in the sample; 50% to 80% occur only once, and approximately 30% lies in the top ten. The material sequenced was tumor tissue, taken before anti-PD-1 treatment. The receptor source for this set is a human donor with cutaneous squamous cell carcinoma.

The genes are TRBV19 and TRBJ1-1; D gene uncertain. V was clipped by 3 bases and J by 7 bases, with 12 bases between them. The germline gives CDR1 LNHDA, CDR2 SQIVND (reference sequence). The CDR3 sequence is 13 residues long. DNA of the CDR3: TGTGCCAGTAGTATTAGAAATACCTTTGAAGCTTTCTTT. Amino acids: CASSIRNTFEAFF.

This clone occurred a few times. J is TRBJ1-1 and V is TRBV7-6; a weak D match, TRBD1 (6 bases). Germline V gene sequence: CDR1 SGHVS, CDR2 FNYEAQ. The CDR3 is made up of 14 amino acids. Deletions cut 3 bases from V and 0 bases from J, with 8 bases between. The CDR3, as DNA: TGTGCCAGCAGCTTGACAGGTATGAACACTGAAGCTTTCTTT. As protein: CASSLTGMNTEAFF.